This entry lists 28 T cell receptor beta chains sequenced from one sample in a study of T cells expressing NK-cell markers. Following a re-call of the 5' RACE reads, TCRdb has one entry per CDR3 protein and lacks DNA. The sample totals about 460,000 distinct CDR3 sequences. Sample: blood T cells: a sorted CD56 or NKG2C T cell subset, CD4+ or CD8+ T cells, or bulk PBMC T cells (not recorded which). Every receptor here comes from a woman aged 45-65 years in good health.

This chain uses TRBV2 with TRBJ2-2; checking the TCRdb D call of TRBD1 is not possible without DNA. CDR1 is SNHLY and CDR2 is FYNNEI in the germline V gene. The CDR3 contains 14 residues. CDR3 sequence: CASSERDNTGELFF.

The chain employs TRBV5-8 and TRBJ1-2. Germline loops: CDR1 SGHTS, CDR2 YDEGEE. The CDR3 covers 13 residues. The CDR3 sequence: CASSLEDWYGYTF.

The rearrangement uses TRBV5-1 and TRBJ1-1; the TRBD1 assignment by TCRdb is unverifiable without DNA. The CDR3 length is 16 residues. Germline CDR1 is SGHRS and CDR2 is YFSETQ. The CDR3 sequence: CASSLASGRGDTEAFF.

The chain has TRBV9 and TRBJ2-3; TCRdb's D gene call, TRBD1, goes unchecked for lack of DNA. This CDR3 region has 17 residues. Germline CDR1 SGDLS, CDR2 YYNGEE. The CDR3 is CASSVAHPGVVTDTQYF.

The CDR3 region is CAWRVPGHTNYGYTF. This chain connects TRBV30 to TRBJ1-2; TCRdb gives TRBD1 as the D gene, but with no DNA this cannot be confirmed. The CDR3 runs to 15 residues. Germline V gene sequence: CDR1 GTSNPN, CDR2 SVGIG (reference sequence).

This chain connects TRBV3-1 to TRBJ2-5; the TRBD2 assignment by TCRdb is unverifiable without DNA. Germline V gene lookup returns CDR1 LGHDT and CDR2 YNNKEL (reference sequence). This CDR3 contains 13 residues. The CDR3 is CAIARAKGGTQYF.

The chain has TRBV5-1 and TRBJ2-5; the D call of TRBD1 rests on TCRdb alone, since no DNA is present to check it. Germline loops: CDR1 SGHRS, CDR2 YFSETQ. This CDR3 is built from 16 residues. CDR3 protein: CASSFTPGQGGETQYF.

The J gene is TRBJ2-1, the V gene TRBV18. The CDR3 consists of 14 residues. Germline CDR1 and CDR2: KGHSH and LQKENI. The CDR3 sequence is CASSPAGWNNEQFF.

J is TRBJ2-7 and V is TRBV29-1; absent DNA, TCRdb's TRBD1 call cannot be checked. Germline values: CDR1 SQVTM, CDR2 ANQGSEA. This CDR3 comprises 12 residues. The CDR3 is CSVVRGFGEQYF.

The chain carries TRBV6-6 and TRBJ1-3. The CDR3 extends over 14 amino acids. Germline assignment: CDR1 MNHNY and CDR2 SVGAGI (reference sequence). This CDR3 is CASSYGKLGNTIYF.

The rearrangement links TRBV15 to TRBJ1-4; the TCRdb D gene call, TRBD1, has no DNA to confirm it. This CDR3 contains 16 residues. Germline V gives CDR1 LNHNV, CDR2 YYDKDF (reference sequence). This chain's CDR3 is CATSSRGQGVKEKLFF.

CDR3 amino acids: CASRRVSYEQYF. The gene calls are TRBV2 and TRBJ2-7; there is no DNA to check the TCRdb D call of TRBD2. The CDR3 is 12 amino acids. Germline lookup yields CDR1 SNHLY and CDR2 FYNNEI.

The chain has TRBV5-1 and TRBJ2-7; TCRdb's assignment of TRBD1 cannot be checked, as there is no DNA. Germline CDR1 is SGHRS and CDR2 is YFSETQ. The CDR3 consists of 14 residues. This CDR3 reads CASSFKGATYEQYF.

This chain joins TRBV12-3 or TRBV12-4 and TRBJ2-2; as DNA is missing, the TRBD1 call by TCRdb cannot be tested. This CDR3 spans 14 amino acids. The CDR3 here is CASSFREQGGELFF.

The V gene is TRBV11-2, the J gene TRBJ2-2; TCRdb reports TRBD1, a call that lacks DNA to check it against. The CDR3 extends over 16 amino acids. The germline V gene encodes CDR1 SGHAT and CDR2 FQNNGV. CDR3 in amino acids: CASSTYRGLDTGELFF.

The V and J genes are TRBV5-1 and TRBJ1-3. This CDR3 is 13 amino acids long. Germline CDR1 and CDR2: SGHRS and YFSETQ. This chain's CDR3 is CASSLEKGNTIYF. The entire variable domain, with the rest obtained from reference TRBV5-1 and TRBJ1-3, is as follows: KAGVTQTPRYLIKTRGQQVTLSCSPISGHRSVSWYQQTPGQGLQFLFEYFSETQRNKGNFPGRFSGRQFSNSRSEMNVSTLELGDSALYLCASSLEKGNTIYFGEGSWLTVV.

This chain joins TRBV20-1 and TRBJ2-1; no DNA is available, so the TRBD2 call from TCRdb remains unchecked. Germline V lookup: CDR1 DFQATT, CDR2 SNEGSKA (reference sequence). This CDR3 spans 15 amino acids. The CDR3 sequence: CSAPSVDAGYNEQFF.

The chain uses TRBV20-1 and TRBJ2-7; checking the TCRdb D call of TRBD1 is not possible without DNA. Germline CDR1 is DFQATT and CDR2 is SNEGSKA (reference sequence). The CDR3 covers 12 residues. The CDR3: CSANTYGGLEYF.

The chain combines TRBV20-1 with TRBJ2-5; TCRdb calls TRBD1, which cannot be checked without DNA. There are 15 residues in the CDR3. CDR1 is DFQATT, CDR2 SNEGSKA, per germline (reference sequence). The CDR3 loop is CSARFSGPGGKAQYF.

This rearrangement joins TRBV3-1 to TRBJ1-1. The CDR3 sequence is 14 residues long. Germline values: CDR1 LGHDT, CDR2 YNNKEL (reference sequence). Here the CDR3 reads CASSLKEMNTEAFF.

The chain joins TRBV10-3 to TRBJ2-2; TCRdb indicates TRBD1, and absent DNA this call remains unverified. This CDR3 has 16 amino acids. In germline, CDR1 is ENHRY, CDR2 SYGVKD. The CDR3 protein is CAISAPGQLNTGELFF.

This sequence joins TRBV18 and TRBJ1-5. This CDR3 comprises 14 residues. Germline CDR1 is KGHSH and CDR2 is LQKENI. CDR3 loop: CASSGGREDQPQHF.

The chain combines TRBV14 with TRBJ2-6. CDR3 length equals 12 residues. The germline CDR1 and CDR2 sequences are SGHDN and FVKESK. CDR3 residues: CASSQDSSALTF.

V is TRBV6-5 and J is TRBJ1-4. The germline gives CDR1 MNHEY, CDR2 SVGAGI. The CDR3 totals 16 residues. CDR3: CASSYNFWTVDEKLFF.

V usage is TRBV20-1 and J usage is TRBJ2-7; TCRdb outputs TRBD2, but without DNA this stays unchecked. The CDR3 length is 15 residues. The germline CDR1 and CDR2 sequences are DFQATT and SNEGSKA (reference sequence). Here the CDR3 reads CSARDLASGAREQYF.

The chain is built from TRBV5-4 and TRBJ2-5; TCRdb returns TRBD1, unconfirmable since there is no DNA. The germline gives CDR1 SGHNT, CDR2 YYREEE (reference sequence). The CDR3 is 14 amino acids. CDR3 loop: CASGDQGALETQYF.

The V and J genes are TRBV30 and TRBJ2-3; TCRdb's D gene call, TRBD2, goes unchecked for lack of DNA. Germline lookup yields CDR1 GTSNPN and CDR2 SVGIG (reference sequence). The CDR3 runs 16 residues. CDR3 sequence reads: CAWNPGTSGIVDTQYF.

The rearrangement links TRBV27 to TRBJ1-4. The CDR3 runs to 15 residues. In germline, CDR1 is MNHEY, CDR2 SMNVEV (reference sequence). This CDR3 reads CASSMWTQKAGKLFF.